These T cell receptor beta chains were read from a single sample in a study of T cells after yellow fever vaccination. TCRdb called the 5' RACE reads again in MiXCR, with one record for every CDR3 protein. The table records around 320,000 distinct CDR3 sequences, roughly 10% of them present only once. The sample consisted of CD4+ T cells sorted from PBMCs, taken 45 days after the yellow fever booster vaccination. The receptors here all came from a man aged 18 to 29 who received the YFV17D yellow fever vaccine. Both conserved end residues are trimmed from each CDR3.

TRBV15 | ATSVRSLPQH
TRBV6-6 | ASSTGQSYGYT
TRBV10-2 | ASTLGSGGAGETQY
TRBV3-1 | ASSPSEGANEQF
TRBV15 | ATSRGYSSGGRYQETQY
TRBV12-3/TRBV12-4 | ASSPSEGVSYEQY
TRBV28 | ASSLAGNNEKLF
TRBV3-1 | ASSQAGGHEQF
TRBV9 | ASSVVTGNTEAF
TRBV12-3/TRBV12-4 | ASSRASTSGNTIY
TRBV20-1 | SAAGEGDEQF
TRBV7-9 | ASSGTEAGKETQY
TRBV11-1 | ASSFGTGGATGELF
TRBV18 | ASSDREGSNQPQH
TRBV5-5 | ASSSGVAGVVADTQY
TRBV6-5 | ASSVQGYQF
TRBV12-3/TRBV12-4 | ASTSGTGPDTQY
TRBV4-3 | ASSHAALRSTEAF
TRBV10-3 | AINERGSEQY
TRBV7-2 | ASSLGGTSRRETQY
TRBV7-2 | ASLYGGSRGTEAF
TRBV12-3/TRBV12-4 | ASSPMKGTAIAQH